The clone carrying this TCR beta chain turned up a few times. Its matching antigen is unknown. This record belongs to a study of blood T cells in healthy people across ages. For the second PCR, which ran for roughly 6 to 11 cycles, a sample-barcoded 5' primer and a J-beta primer mix were used. Researchers report that a template-switch adaptor with 12 random nucleotides tagged each cDNA molecule. In TCRdb, the 5' RACE reads were re-called with MiXCR into one record per CDR3 protein. This sample has a few hundred thousand distinct CDR3 sequences, with 25% to 30% found just once. The V gene lost 5 bases and the J gene lost 8 bases, with 15 bases spanning the gap. The germline V gene encodes CDR1 SEHNR and CDR2 FQNEAQ (reference sequence). The CDR3 length is 13 residues. Points from the study as a whole: More naive CD4+ cells and higher diversity marked long-lived donors relative to aged donors. Per million T cells, TCR beta diversity dropped about linearly as age rose. Reliance upon unsorted PBMCs precluded definitive naive versus antigen-experienced comparison.

This chain joins TRBV7-9 and TRBJ1-2; D unclear. Input material: blood. This TCR was recovered from a woman in her 70s in good health. CDR3 amino acids: CASSPRSPEGYTF. In nucleotides, the CDR3 is TGTGCCAGCAGCCCCAGATCTCCAGAGGGCTACACCTTC.